This T cell receptor (beta chain) was recovered during a study of cytomegalovirus exposure and HLA in healthy donors. This clone was detected only a few times. Its antigen is not known. The PCR had 60 Vbeta and 13 Jbeta primers. The method was immunoSEQ multiplex PCR; TCRdb's version includes in-frame clones alone and lacks a portion of them. The sample has more than 95,000 clones; 78% are singletons. Study conclusions and caveats: It was in a later analysis that TCR association rates were seen to vary by HLA locus, highest for DRB1 and lowest for HLA-C. CMV antigen specificity of three CMV-associated chains was confirmed in vitro.

V dropped 8 bases and J dropped 4 bases, with 14 bases sitting between them. The germline V gene encodes CDR1 KGHSH and CDR2 LQKENI. CDR3 length: 13 amino acids. J is TRBJ2-5 and V is TRBV18; D not certain. This sequence was found in a woman aged 40 to 50 in good health and CMV-seronegative. The sample taken for sequencing was PBMCs. In nucleotides, the CDR3 is TGTGCCAGCGCACAGCTGCTTGGAGAGACCCAGTACTTC. This encodes CASAQLLGETQYF.